The clone carrying this T cell receptor (beta chain) was picked up a small number of times. Its antigen is not identified. This specimen comes from a study of identical twins. The V gene's germline CDR1 is DFQATT and CDR2 SNEGSKA (reference sequence). Trimming left V 2 bases short and J 4 bases short, with 11 bases between. The CDR3 contains 13 residues. TCRdb processed the 5' RACE reads anew with MiXCR; each CDR3 protein has one entry. The repertoire consists of around 670,000 distinct CDR3 sequences, with over 5% occurring once and the leading ten covering under 2%. Points from the study as a whole: The abundant beta clonotypes from cord blood had fewer insertions, and memory repertoires had none of this. Among beta out-of-frame sequences, excess sharing between twins appeared weaker.

This rearrangement joins TRBV20-1 to TRBJ1-1; possibly TRBD1 for D (6 bases). The sequence was obtained from a man between 18 and 29 years old in good health. The sample consisted of naive T cells sorted from blood. In DNA form, the CDR3 reads TGCAGTGCTAGATTAGGGGGGCTCACTGAAGCTTTCTTT. Translating gives CSARLGGLTEAFF.